Listed below are T cell receptor beta chains from one sample, sequenced in a study of OX40 agonist ivuxolimab in advanced cancers. The method was immunoSEQ multiplex PCR; TCRdb's version includes in-frame clones alone and lacks a portion of them. This sample carries 65,000 to 75,000 clones, roughly 85% of them seen once, and the ten largest clones take roughly 0.9%. The sequenced sample was CD4+ or CD8+ T cells sorted from blood, obtained in a trial of the OX40 agonist ivuxolimab. The receptors originated from an adult with an advanced solid tumor such as melanoma, head and neck, liver or kidney cancer. CDR3s include the opening cysteine and the closing phenylalanine or tryptophan. Each record gives: D gene, clone size, J gene, V gene, CDR3 DNA, CDR3 protein. D genes are given only for firm matches. Not all rows give a size; the values are once, few, many and, for expanded clones, a class.

- few TRBJ1-5 TRBV19 TGTGCCAGTAGTATACGCCCATCGGGTGTGGGCAATCAGCCCCAGCATTTT CASSIRPSGVGNQPQHF
- - TRBJ2-5 TRBV5-4 TGTGCCAGCAGCGCGAGTGGATCAGCTGAGACCCAGTACTTC CASSASGSAETQYF
TRBD1 - TRBJ2-7 TRBV4-1 TGCGCCAGCAGCCAAGATGGGACAGGGGCGCAGTACTTC CASSQDGTGAQYF
- - TRBJ2-5 TRBV7-3 TGTGCCAGCAGCCCCATAGGCAATCAAGAGACCCAGTACTTC CASSPIGNQETQYF
TRBD2 - TRBJ2-5 TRBV5-1 TGCGCCAGCAGCGTAGTAGCGGGGAGAGAGACCCAGTACTTC CASSVVAGRETQYF
TRBD2 - TRBJ2-3 TRBV29-1 TGCAGCATAGTAGCGGGAGCAGATACGCAGTATTTT CSIVAGADTQYF
- - TRBJ1-5 TRBV6-6 TGTGCCAGCAGTTACTCACAGTATAGCAATCAGCCCCAGCATTTT CASSYSQYSNQPQHF
TRBD1 few TRBJ1-1 TRBV2 TGTGCCAGCTGCCAGGGGGAGGACACTGAAGCTTTCTTT CASCQGEDTEAFF
- - TRBJ2-7 TRBV7-2 TGTGCCAGCAGCTTGGGGGGCAGGTACGAGCAGTACTTC CASSLGGRYEQYF
TRBD1 - TRBJ1-2 TRBV5-1 TGCGCCAGCAGAACCGGGACAGGGGGAAACTATGGCTACACCTTC CASRTGTGGNYGYTF
- - TRBJ1-2 TRBV7-8 TGTGCCAGCAGCTTCGCCCAGGGACACAACTATGGCTACACCTTC CASSFAQGHNYGYTF
- - TRBJ1-3 TRBV2 TGTGCCAGCAGCGCGACTTCTGGAAACACCATATATTTT CASSATSGNTIYF
- - TRBJ1-4 TRBV4-2 TGTGCCAGCAGCCAAGCTCCGGGGGTCGGGGAAAAACTGTTTTTT CASSQAPGVGEKLFF
TRBD1 - TRBJ1-1 TRBV9 TGTGCCAGCAGCGGAGATACAGGGGCTGAAGCTTTCTTT CASSGDTGAEAFF
- once TRBJ1-2 TRBV5-4 TGTGCCAGCAGCACCAACTATGGCTACACCTTC CASSTNYGYTF
- few TRBJ1-2 TRBV28 TGTGCCAGCAGTTTCCTGCAGTTGGGTCACTATGGCTACACCTTC CASSFLQLGHYGYTF
- - TRBJ1-3 TRBV19 TGTGCCAGTAGTACCCGAGGGAGGGGACGTGGAAACACCATATATTTT CASSTRGRGRGNTIYF
- - TRBJ1-2 TRBV19 TGTGCCAGTACCTTCGGTCGGGGTTCCTATGGCTACACCTTC CASTFGRGSYGYTF
- - TRBJ1-2 TRBV19 TGTGCCAGTAGTATAGATCGGGAACCATCGAGGGGTGGCTACACCTTC CASSIDREPSRGGYTF
TRBD1 - TRBJ2-5 TRBV5-5 TGTGCCAGCAGCGCAAGGACAGGGGGCGGGGGAGAGACCCAGTACTTC CASSARTGGGGETQYF
- - TRBJ2-3 TRBV7-2 TGTGCCAGCAGCTGGAGGGTAAATAGCGGCACAGATACGCAGTATTTT CASSWRVNSGTDTQYF
- - TRBJ1-1 TRBV2 TGTGCCAGTGGGGGACAAAACACTGAAGCTTTCTTT CASGGQNTEAFF
TRBD1 - TRBJ1-1 TRBV28 TGTGCCAGCAGTTTGGATGGGACAGGGCCAATGAACACTGAAGCTTTCTTT CASSLDGTGPMNTEAFF
- - TRBJ2-6 TRBV29-1 TGCAGCGTTGGGGGGCAGGGTAGCTCTGGGGCCAACGTCCTGACTTTC CSVGGQGSSGANVLTF
- - TRBJ2-5 TRBV7-6 TGTGCCAGCAGCCTTTCGGACGGGCTCCAAGAGACCCAGTACTTC CASSLSDGLQETQYF
- - TRBJ2-7 TRBV7-2 TGTGCCAGCAGCCCAGGGGTTGCCTACGAGCAGTACTTC CASSPGVAYEQYF
- - TRBJ2-2 TRBV10-1 TGCGCCAGCAGTGAGTCGCTAGGGAACACCGGGGAGCTGTTTTTT CASSESLGNTGELFF
- - TRBJ2-7 TRBV16 TGTGCCAGCAGCCAATCGTACCAGGCCGGGGCCGAGCAGTACTTC CASSQSYQAGAEQYF
TRBD1 - TRBJ1-6 TRBV5-4 TGTGCCAGCAGCTCCGGGACAGGCACCGTGAATTCACCCCTCCACTTT CASSSGTGTVNSPLHF
- once TRBJ1-2 TRBV14 TGTGCCAGCAGGTTCTATGGCTACACCTTC CASRFYGYTF
- - TRBJ1-2 TRBV28 TGTGCCAGCAGTTCGGTGGGGGGAAGCTATGGCTACACCTTC CASSSVGGSYGYTF
- once TRBJ2-2 TRBV10-3 TGTGCCATCAGTGACCACACCGGGGAGCTGTTTTTT CAISDHTGELFF
- few TRBJ1-1 TRBV6-6 TGTGCCAGCGGAAGGGCAGAGGCAGCTTTCTTT CASGRAEAAFF
- - TRBJ2-4 TRBV7-9 TGTGCCAGCAGCTACCTCGATCAGGGGATAGCCAAAAACATTCAGTACTTC CASSYLDQGIAKNIQYF
- few TRBJ1-2 TRBV5-4 TGTGCCAGCAGCCCCGGAGAGGGGTGGTATGGCTACACCTTC CASSPGEGWYGYTF
TRBD1 - TRBJ2-5 TRBV6-1 TGTGCCAGCAGTCGACAGGGCGGAGAGACCCAGTACTTC CASSRQGGETQYF
TRBD1 - TRBJ1-2 TRBV30 TGTGCCTCTAAGGGCCAGGGGGCGAGTAGCTACACCTTC CASKGQGASSYTF
- - TRBJ2-7 TRBV4-1 TGCGCCAGCAGCCAAGAAGGATGGGGGGTTCGGGAGCAGTACTTC CASSQEGWGVREQYF
- - TRBJ2-2 TRBV30 TGTGCCTGGAGTGCAGGCGGCGGGGAGCTGTTTTTT CAWSAGGGELFF
- - TRBJ2-7 TRBV6-5 TGTGCCAGCAGTGAACAGAACTACGAGCAGTACTTC CASSEQNYEQYF
- few TRBJ2-3 TRBV5-4 TGTGCCAGCAGCTTGACTAGCCGGCCAGATACGCAGTATTTT CASSLTSRPDTQYF
- - TRBJ2-5 TRBV19 TGTGCCAGTAGTATTGGGGACACGGGTGGTGGGACCCAGTACTTC CASSIGDTGGGTQYF
- - TRBJ2-7 TRBV11-3 TGTGCCAGCAGCCCTATTGGGGGATCATACTGGGTCGAGCAGTACTTC CASSPIGGSYWVEQYF
- many TRBJ1-6 TRBV2 TGTGCCAGCAGTGAGTGGAGCCTCTGGAATTCACCCCTCCACTTT CASSEWSLWNSPLHF
- - TRBJ2-6 TRBV5-5 TGTGCCAGCAGCTGGAGGGGGGCTGGGGCCAACGTCCTGACTTTC CASSWRGAGANVLTF
TRBD1 - TRBJ1-1 TRBV5-1 TGCGCCAGCAGCACGGACAGGGGAGGCACTGAAGCTTTCTTT CASSTDRGGTEAFF
TRBD1 - TRBJ1-1 TRBV11-3 TGTGCCAGCAGCTTTGGGGACAGGGGAACGAACACTGAAGCTTTCTTT CASSFGDRGTNTEAFF
TRBD2 - TRBJ2-7 TRBV19 TGTGCCAGTAGTAGCCTTAGCGGGAGTAACCCCTACGAGCAGTACTTC CASSSLSGSNPYEQYF
TRBD1 - TRBJ2-7 TRBV5-1 TGCGCCAGCAGCTTGGGGGGGACAGGGAGCTCCTACGAGCAGTACTTC CASSLGGTGSSYEQYF
TRBD2 - TRBJ2-1 TRBV28 TGTGCCAGCAGTCCGACCGGGACTAGCGGGGTAGTTGGGCAGTTCTTC CASSPTGTSGVVGQFF
- - TRBJ2-7 TRBV4-3 TGCGCCAGCAGCCAGAACCCAGGGTTGACCTACGAGCAGTACTTC CASSQNPGLTYEQYF
- - TRBJ2-5 TRBV28 TGTGCCAGCAGTCTCGGAGGGGGCCAAGAGACCCAGTACTTC CASSLGGGQETQYF